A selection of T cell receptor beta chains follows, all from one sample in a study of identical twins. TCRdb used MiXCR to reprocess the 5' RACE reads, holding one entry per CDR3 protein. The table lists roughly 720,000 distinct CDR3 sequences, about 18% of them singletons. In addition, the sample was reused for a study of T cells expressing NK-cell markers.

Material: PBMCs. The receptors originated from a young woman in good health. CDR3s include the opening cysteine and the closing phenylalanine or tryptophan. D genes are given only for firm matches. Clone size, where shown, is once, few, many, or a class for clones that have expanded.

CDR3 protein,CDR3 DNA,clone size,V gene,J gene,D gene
CASSQGGHSNQPQHF,TGTGCCAGCAGCCAAGGAGGGCATAGCAATCAGCCCCAGCATTTT,few,TRBV3-1,TRBJ1-5,.
CSPSTAEKLFF,TGCAGTCCCAGCACTGCCGAAAAACTGTTTTTT,many,TRBV20-1,TRBJ1-4,.
CSASFLAGGGNEQFF,TGCAGTGCTTCGTTTCTAGCGGGGGGAGGCAATGAGCAGTTCTTC,.,TRBV20-1,TRBJ2-1,TRBD2
CSARGGVTQYF,TGCAGTGCTAGAGGAGGCGTGACCCAGTACTTC,many,TRBV20-1,TRBJ2-5,.
CSARGPPFSRDTQYF,TGCAGTGCTAGAGGACCTCCTTTTTCTAGGGATACGCAGTATTTT,.,TRBV20-1,TRBJ2-3,.
CASSVAFSRTGSNEQFF,TGTGCCAGCAGTGTAGCCTTCTCCCGGACAGGGAGTAATGAGCAGTTCTTC,.,TRBV2,TRBJ2-1,TRBD1
CASSSYLGQTAYEQYF,TGTGCCAGCAGCTCGTACCTAGGACAGACTGCCTACGAGCAGTACTTC,few,TRBV11-2,TRBJ2-7,.
CASSLEGMFAYEQYF,TGTGCCAGCAGCTTGGAAGGGATGTTCGCCTACGAGCAGTACTTC,.,TRBV5-6,TRBJ2-7,.
CASSSPSRGNTGELFF,TGTGCCAGCAGCTCCCCTTCTCGAGGGAACACCGGGGAGCTGTTTTTT,.,TRBV7-9,TRBJ2-2,.
CASSVGRREGSTDTQYF,TGTGCCAGCAGCGTAGGACGGCGGGAGGGGAGCACAGATACGCAGTATTTT,few,TRBV9,TRBJ2-3,TRBD2
CASRGTGKGTGELFF,TGTGCCAGCAGAGGAACAGGGAAGGGGACCGGGGAGCTGTTTTTT,.,TRBV3-1,TRBJ2-2,.
CASSSQGSPLHF,TGTGCCAGCAGTTCACAGGGTTCACCCCTCCACTTT,.,TRBV27,TRBJ1-6,.
CASSPRDIYTEAFF,TGCGCCAGCAGCCCCCGGGACATATACACTGAAGCTTTCTTT,.,TRBV5-1,TRBJ1-1,.
CASSSDRLTGELFF,TGTGCCAGCAGCTCGGACAGGCTCACCGGGGAGCTGTTTTTT,few,TRBV7-8,TRBJ2-2,TRBD1
CASSFRGQVEFF,TGTGCCAGCAGTTTCCGGGGACAGGTTGAGTTCTTC,.,TRBV27,TRBJ2-1,TRBD1
CASSSDRFNEQYF,TGCGCCAGCAGTTCGGACAGGTTCAACGAGCAGTACTTC,few,TRBV10-1,TRBJ2-7,TRBD1
CASIPLTGAGYGYTF,TGTGCCAGCATCCCCCTTACGGGCGCGGGATATGGCTACACCTTC,few,TRBV12-3/TRBV12-4,TRBJ1-2,.
CASSLRPGGGKSDEAFF,TGTGCCAGCAGCTTGAGGCCAGGGGGAGGGAAGAGTGATGAAGCTTTCTTT,.,TRBV5-5,TRBJ1-1,TRBD1
CSAAGGHSGSDTQYF,TGCAGCGCCGCGGGCGGACACTCAGGATCAGATACGCAGTATTTT,.,TRBV29-1,TRBJ2-3,.
CASSQDGRGQGHYIQYF,TGCGCCAGCAGCCAAGACGGACGGGGACAGGGACACTACATTCAGTACTTC,few,TRBV4-3,TRBJ2-4,TRBD1
CAWNGDNEQFF,TGTGCCTGGAACGGTGACAATGAGCAGTTCTTC,few,TRBV30,TRBJ2-1,.
CASSLASRGGDETQYF,TGCGCCAGCAGCTTGGCCTCTCGGGGGGGCGATGAGACCCAGTACTTC,few,TRBV5-1,TRBJ2-5,TRBD2
CSARDRDSGRYEQFF,TGCAGTGCTAGAGATAGGGATAGCGGGCGATATGAGCAGTTCTTC,.,TRBV20-1,TRBJ2-1,TRBD2
CASSLVASGGVEQFF,TGCGCCAGCAGCTTGGTTGCTAGCGGGGGGGTTGAGCAGTTCTTC,.,TRBV5-1,TRBJ2-1,TRBD2
CASSFGQGLYNEQFF,TGCGCCAGCAGCTTCGGACAGGGATTATACAATGAGCAGTTCTTC,.,TRBV5-1,TRBJ2-1,TRBD1
CASSLVAAGGPEQFF,TGTGCCAGCAGCTTAGTTGCAGCGGGAGGGCCCGAGCAGTTCTTC,few,TRBV7-6,TRBJ2-1,TRBD2
CASSFRDRIYSGANVLTF,TGTGCCAGCAGTTTTAGGGACAGGATATACTCTGGGGCCAACGTCCTGACTTTC,.,TRBV12-3/TRBV12-4,TRBJ2-6,TRBD1
CSATRNNEQFF,TGCAGTGCTACTAGAAACAATGAGCAGTTCTTC,.,TRBV20-1,TRBJ2-1,.
CASSSGSGQGNIQYF,TGTGCCAGCAGCTCAGGCAGCGGGCAGGGAAACATTCAGTACTTC,.,TRBV7-9,TRBJ2-4,.
CASSPDVPPYNEQFF,TGCGCCAGCAGCCCAGACGTACCCCCCTACAATGAGCAGTTCTTC,.,TRBV5-1,TRBJ2-1,.
CASSFPSGSYTGELFF,TGTGCCAGCAGCTTTCCTAGCGGGTCGTACACCGGGGAGCTGTTTTTT,.,TRBV5-4,TRBJ2-2,TRBD2
CATGVPDTQYF,TGTGCCACCGGGGTTCCAGATACGCAGTATTTT,.,TRBV24-1,TRBJ2-3,.
CASSHYLQRGSYNEQFF,TGCGCCAGCAGCCACTACCTACAGCGTGGCTCCTACAATGAGCAGTTCTTC,.,TRBV4-3,TRBJ2-1,.
CASRAGGATNEKLFF,TGTGCCAGCAGAGCGGGGGGGGCCACTAATGAAAAACTGTTTTTT,.,TRBV5-6,TRBJ1-4,.
CASSERLGQELREQYF,TGTGCCAGCAGCGAGAGATTAGGGCAAGAACTACGCGAGCAGTACTTC,few,TRBV5-5,TRBJ2-7,.
CSVGTSGRSEGGEQFF,TGCAGCGTCGGGACTAGCGGGAGGAGTGAGGGAGGAGAGCAGTTCTTC,.,TRBV29-1,TRBJ2-1,TRBD2
CAWSIERHEQFF,TGTGCCTGGAGTATTGAACGGCATGAGCAGTTCTTC,.,TRBV30,TRBJ2-1,.
CASSFGQGIKQYF,TGTGCCAGCAGTTTTGGGCAGGGGATTAAGCAGTACTTC,few,TRBV12-3/TRBV12-4,TRBJ2-7,.
CASNHRSTNTGELFF,TGTGCCAGCAATCACCGGTCCACTAACACCGGGGAGCTGTTTTTT,.,TRBV6-1,TRBJ2-2,.
CASSVSSTGELFF,TGTGCCAGCAGCGTTTCTAGCACCGGGGAGCTGTTTTTT,few,TRBV9,TRBJ2-2,.
CASSHGEGQPQHF,TGTGCCAGCAGCCACGGGGAGGGTCAGCCCCAGCATTTT,.,TRBV3-1,TRBJ1-5,.
CASSGTSVSYEQYF,TGTGCCAGCAGCGGGACTAGCGTCTCCTACGAGCAGTACTTC,.,TRBV16,TRBJ2-7,TRBD2
CASSLGRTYNEQFF,TGTGCCAGCAGCTTAGGGAGGACTTACAATGAGCAGTTCTTC,few,TRBV11-2,TRBJ2-1,.
CASSLRVNQPQHF,TGTGCCAGCAGCTTGCGGGTCAATCAGCCCCAGCATTTT,.,TRBV11-2,TRBJ1-5,.
CASSRGTSRANNSPLHF,TGTGCCAGCAGCCGTGGGACATCAAGGGCCAATAATTCACCCCTCCACTTT,.,TRBV5-4,TRBJ1-6,.
CASSLTDRAFGEQYF,TGCGCCAGCAGCTTGACGGACAGGGCTTTCGGCGAGCAGTACTTC,few,TRBV5-1,TRBJ2-7,TRBD1
CASSPRDRVEMTFF,TGTGCCAGCAGTCCCCGGGACAGGGTAGAGATGACTTTCTTT,.,TRBV12-3/TRBV12-4,TRBJ1-1,TRBD1
CASSFSSGSEQYF,TGTGCCAGCAGCTTTAGCTCTGGCTCCGAGCAGTACTTC,few,TRBV7-9,TRBJ2-7,.
CASSFSDTEAFF,TGTGCCAGCAGTTTCTCCGACACTGAAGCTTTCTTT,many,TRBV12-3/TRBV12-4,TRBJ1-1,.
CASSVSPSHEQFF,TGCGCCAGCAGCGTGAGTCCCTCCCATGAGCAGTTCTTC,few,TRBV5-1,TRBJ2-1,.
CASSARSGATNEKLFF,TGTGCCAGCAGCGCCCGGTCTGGAGCAACTAATGAAAAACTGTTTTTT,few,TRBV5-5,TRBJ1-4,.
CASRTGGDYEQYF,TGTGCCAGCAGAACAGGGGGGGACTACGAGCAGTACTTC,.,TRBV11-3,TRBJ2-7,.